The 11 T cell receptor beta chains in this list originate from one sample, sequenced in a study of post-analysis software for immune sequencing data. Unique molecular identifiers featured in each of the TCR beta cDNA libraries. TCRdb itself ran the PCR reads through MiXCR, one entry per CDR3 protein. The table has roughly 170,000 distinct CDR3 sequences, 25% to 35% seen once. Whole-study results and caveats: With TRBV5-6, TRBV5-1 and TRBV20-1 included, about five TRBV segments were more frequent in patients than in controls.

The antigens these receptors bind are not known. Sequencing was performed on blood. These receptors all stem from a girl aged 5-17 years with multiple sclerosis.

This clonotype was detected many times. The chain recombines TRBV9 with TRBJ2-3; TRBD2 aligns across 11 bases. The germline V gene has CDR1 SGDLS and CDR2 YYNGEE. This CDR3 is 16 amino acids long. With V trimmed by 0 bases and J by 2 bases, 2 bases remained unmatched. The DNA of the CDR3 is TGTGCCAGCAGCGTAGAGGGACTAGCGGCCACAGATACGCAGTATTTT. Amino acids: CASSVEGLAATDTQYF.

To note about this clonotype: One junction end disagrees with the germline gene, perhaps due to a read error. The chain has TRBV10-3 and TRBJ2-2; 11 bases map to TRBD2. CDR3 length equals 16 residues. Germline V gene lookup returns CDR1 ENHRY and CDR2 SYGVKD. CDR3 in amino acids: CAISYTSGGNTRELFF. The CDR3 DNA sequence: TGTGCCATCAGCTACACTAGCGGGGGAAACACCAGGGAGCTGTTTTTT.

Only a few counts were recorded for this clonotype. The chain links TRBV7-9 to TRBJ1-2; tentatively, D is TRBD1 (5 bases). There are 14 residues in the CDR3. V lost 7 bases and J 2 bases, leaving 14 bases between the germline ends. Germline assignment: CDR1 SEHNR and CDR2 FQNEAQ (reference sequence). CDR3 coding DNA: TGTGCCAGCAACAAAGGGGACCCAAACTATGGCTACACCTTC. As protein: CASNKGDPNYGYTF.

The CDR3: CANRGGGFNSNQPQHF. The CDR3 DNA sequence: TGTGCCAACAGAGGCGGGGGCTTTAATAGCAATCAGCCCCAGCATTTT. The chain is built from TRBV28 and TRBJ1-5; the D gene is possibly TRBD1 (6 bases). CDR3 size: 16 residues. V lost 10 bases, J lost 0 bases, and 19 bases lay in between. Germline V gives CDR1 MDHEN, CDR2 SYDVKM.

The chain's CDR3 is CSVSGQGQPQHF. The DNA of the CDR3 is TGCAGCGTTTCTGGTCAGGGTCAGCCCCAGCATTTT. The chain uses TRBV29-1 and TRBJ1-5, with D possibly matching TRBD1 (5 bases). Germline CDR1 is SQVTM and CDR2 is ANQGSEA. The CDR3 consists of 12 residues. V dropped 5 bases and J dropped 6 bases, with 11 bases sitting between them.

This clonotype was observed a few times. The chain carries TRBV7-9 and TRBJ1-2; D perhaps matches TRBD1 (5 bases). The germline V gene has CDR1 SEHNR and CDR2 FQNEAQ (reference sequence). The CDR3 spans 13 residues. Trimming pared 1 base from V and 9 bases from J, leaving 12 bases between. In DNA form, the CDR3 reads TGTGCCAGCAGCTTAGAATCAGGGCAGAGCTACACCTTC. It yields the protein CASSLESGQSYTF. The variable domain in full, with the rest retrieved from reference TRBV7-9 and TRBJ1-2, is DTGVSQNPRHKITKRGQNVTFRCDPISEHNRLYWYRQTLGQGPEFLTYFQNEAQLEKSRLLSDRFSAERPKGSFSTLEIQRTEQGDSAMYLCASSLESGQSYTFGSGTRLTVV.

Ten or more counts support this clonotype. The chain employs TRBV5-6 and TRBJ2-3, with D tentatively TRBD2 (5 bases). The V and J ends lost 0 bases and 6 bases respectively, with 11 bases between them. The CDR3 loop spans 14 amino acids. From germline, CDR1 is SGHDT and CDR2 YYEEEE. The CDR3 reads CASSLEGIADTQYF. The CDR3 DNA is TGTGCCAGCAGCTTGGAAGGAATAGCGGATACGCAGTATTTT.

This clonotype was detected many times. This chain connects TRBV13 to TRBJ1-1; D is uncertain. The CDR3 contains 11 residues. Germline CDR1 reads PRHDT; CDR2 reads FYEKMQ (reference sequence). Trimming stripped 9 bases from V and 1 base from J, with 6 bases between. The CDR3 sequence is CASATNTEAFF. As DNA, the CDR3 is TGTGCCAGTGCGACGAACACTGAAGCTTTCTTT. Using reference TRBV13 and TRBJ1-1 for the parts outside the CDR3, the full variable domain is AAGVIQSPRHLIKEKRETATLKCYPIPRHDTVYWYQQGPGQDPQFLISFYEKMQSDKGSIPDRFSAQQFSDYHSELNMSSLELGDSALYFCASATNTEAFFGQGTRLTVV.

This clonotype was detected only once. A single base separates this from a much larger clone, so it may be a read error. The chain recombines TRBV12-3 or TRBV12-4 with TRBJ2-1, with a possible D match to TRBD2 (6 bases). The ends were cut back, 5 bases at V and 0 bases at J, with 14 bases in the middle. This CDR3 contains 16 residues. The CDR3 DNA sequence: TGTGCCAGCAGTGTAACCCGCGGGGTCTCCTACAATGAGCAGTTCTTC. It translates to CASSVTRGVSYNEQFF.

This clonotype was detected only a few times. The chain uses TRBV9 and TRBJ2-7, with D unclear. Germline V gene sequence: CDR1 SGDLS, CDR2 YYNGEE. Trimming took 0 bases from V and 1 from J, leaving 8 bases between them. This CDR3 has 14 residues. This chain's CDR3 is CASSVEQVSYEQYF. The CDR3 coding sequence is TGTGCCAGCAGCGTAGAGCAGGTATCCTACGAGCAGTACTTC.

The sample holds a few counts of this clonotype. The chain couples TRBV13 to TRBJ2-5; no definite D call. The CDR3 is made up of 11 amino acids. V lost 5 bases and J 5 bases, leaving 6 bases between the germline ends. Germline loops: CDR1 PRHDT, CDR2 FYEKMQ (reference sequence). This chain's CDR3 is CASSNVETQYF. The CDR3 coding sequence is TGTGCCAGCAGCAACGTGGAGACCCAGTACTTC.